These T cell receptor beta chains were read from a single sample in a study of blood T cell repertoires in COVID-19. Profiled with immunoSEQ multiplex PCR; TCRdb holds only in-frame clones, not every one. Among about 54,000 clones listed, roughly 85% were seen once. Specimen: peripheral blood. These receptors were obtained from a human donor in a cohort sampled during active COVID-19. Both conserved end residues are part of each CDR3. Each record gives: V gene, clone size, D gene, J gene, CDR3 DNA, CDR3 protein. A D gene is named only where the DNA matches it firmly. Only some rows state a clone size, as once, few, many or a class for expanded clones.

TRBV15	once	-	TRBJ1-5	TGTGCCACCAGCGACCGCACCGGGACTAATCAGCCCCAGCATTTT	CATSDRTGTNQPQHF
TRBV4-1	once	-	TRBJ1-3	TGCGCCAGCAGCCAAGATAACCCAAAGAGCTCTGGAAACACCATATATTTT	CASSQDNPKSSGNTIYF
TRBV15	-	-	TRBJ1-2	TGTGCCACCAGCCGCCAGTCTGGAGGGGACGGCTACACCTTC	CATSRQSGGDGYTF
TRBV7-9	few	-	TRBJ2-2	TGTGCCAGCAGCTTAGACAGGGACACCGGGGAGCTGTTTTTT	CASSLDRDTGELFF
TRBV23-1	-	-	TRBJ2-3	TGCGCCAGCAGTCAATCCGCTAGCGTCTCTAGCACAGATACGCAGTATTTT	CASSQSASVSSTDTQYF
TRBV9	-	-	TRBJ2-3	TGTGCCAGCAGCGTATTGCCCATGCTGACAACAGATACGCAGTATTTT	CASSVLPMLTTDTQYF
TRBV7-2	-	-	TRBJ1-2	TGTGCCAGCAGCTTAAGGGATGGGGCTGGCTACACCTTC	CASSLRDGAGYTF
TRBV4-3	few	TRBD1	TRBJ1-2	TGCGCCAGCAGCCGAACCCCAGGACAGGGGAACTATGGCTACACCTTC	CASSRTPGQGNYGYTF
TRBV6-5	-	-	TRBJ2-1	TGTGCCAGCAGTTACGGCGGCTACAATGAGCAGTTCTTC	CASSYGGYNEQFF
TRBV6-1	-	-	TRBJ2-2	TGTGCCAGCAGTGAATGGAGGGGTCGGACCGGGGAGCTGTTTTTT	CASSEWRGRTGELFF
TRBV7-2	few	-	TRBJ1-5	TGTGCCAGCAGCTTAGACAGCCATCAGCCCCAGCATTTT	CASSLDSHQPQHF
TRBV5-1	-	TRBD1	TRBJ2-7	TGCGCCAGCAGCTCGGGGACAGGAATAGACCACGAGCAGTACTTC	CASSSGTGIDHEQYF
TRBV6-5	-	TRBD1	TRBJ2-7	TGTGCCAGCAGGTTCGGACAGGGCCAGTACGAGCAGTACTTC	CASRFGQGQYEQYF
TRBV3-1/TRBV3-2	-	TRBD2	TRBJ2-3	TGTGCCAGCAGCCCGTCTAGCGGGGGCCGCACAGATACGCAGTATTTT	CASSPSSGGRTDTQYF
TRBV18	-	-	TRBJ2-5	TGTGCCAGCTCACCGAGGTACCAAGAGACCCAGTACTTC	CASSPRYQETQYF
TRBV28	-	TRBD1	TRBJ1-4	TGTGCCAGCATATCAGGGGGCGAGCCGGCTAATGAAAAACTGTTTTTT	CASISGGEPANEKLFF
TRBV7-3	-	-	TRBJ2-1	TGTGCCAGCAGCTTAGGGCAGGGCGTTTTGAATGAGCAGTTCTTC	CASSLGQGVLNEQFF
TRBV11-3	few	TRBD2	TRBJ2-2	TGTGCCAGCAGCCTAGCGGGGGGCCACACCGGGGAGCTGTTTTTT	CASSLAGGHTGELFF
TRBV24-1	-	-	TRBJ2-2	TGTGCCACCAGTGATCCGGGACAAGACACCGGGGAGCTGTTTTTT	CATSDPGQDTGELFF
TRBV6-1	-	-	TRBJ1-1	TGTGCCAGCAGTGAAAACCCCGCGGGCACTGAAGCTTTCTTT	CASSENPAGTEAFF
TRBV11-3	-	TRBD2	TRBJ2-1	TGTGCCAGCAGCCAACTTAGCGGGGGATACAATGAGCAGTTCTTC	CASSQLSGGYNEQFF
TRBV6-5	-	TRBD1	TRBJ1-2	TGTGCCTGTCGGACAGGAGGACCCAACTATGGCTACACCTTC	CACRTGGPNYGYTF
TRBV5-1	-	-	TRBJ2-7	TGCGCCAGCAGCTTGGCCGCAGATTCCTACGAGCAGTACTTC	CASSLAADSYEQYF
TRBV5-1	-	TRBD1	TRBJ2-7	TGCGCCAGCAGCACCGGACAGGGGGCAAACGAGCAGTACTTC	CASSTGQGANEQYF
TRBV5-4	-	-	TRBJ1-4	TGTGCCAGCAGCTTGGGCGGGATGAGAACTGCAACTAATGAAAAACTGTTTTTT	CASSLGGMRTATNEKLFF
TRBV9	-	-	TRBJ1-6	TGTGCCAGCAGCGTTTTGGGAGACAATTCACCCCTCCACTTT	CASSVLGDNSPLHF
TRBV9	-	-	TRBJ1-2	TGTGCCAGCAGCGTAGCTGCGGGGTTTGGCTACACCTTC	CASSVAAGFGYTF
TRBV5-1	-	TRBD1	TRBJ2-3	TGCGCCAGCAGCTTAGCGACAGGGGGCGCGGGAGATACGCAGTATTTT	CASSLATGGAGDTQYF
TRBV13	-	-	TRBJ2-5	TGTGCCAGCAGTCGTTCGAGGGCTGGTCGGGTAGAAGAGACCCAGTACTTC	CASSRSRAGRVEETQYF
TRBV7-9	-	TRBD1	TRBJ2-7	TGTGCCAGCAGCTTTGGGACAGGGGGCCAGTACGAGCAGTACTTC	CASSFGTGGQYEQYF
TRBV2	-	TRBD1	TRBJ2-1	TGTGCCACGGAAGGGGGCAACAATGAGCAGTTCTTC	CATEGGNNEQFF
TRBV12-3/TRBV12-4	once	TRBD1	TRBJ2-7	TGTGCCAGCCGGCAGGGACAGGGGAACGAGCAGTACTTC	CASRQGQGNEQYF
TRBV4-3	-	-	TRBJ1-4	TGCGCCAGCAGCCAAGTGACAGCCTTTGCAACTAATGAAAAACTGTTTTTT	CASSQVTAFATNEKLFF
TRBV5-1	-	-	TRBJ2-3	TGCGCCAGCAGCTTGGATGGCTTCACAGATACGCAGTATTTT	CASSLDGFTDTQYF
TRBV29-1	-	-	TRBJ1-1	TGCAGCGGGACTCTGAACACTGAAGCTTTCTTT	CSGTLNTEAFF
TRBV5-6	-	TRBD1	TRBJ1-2	TGTGCCAGCAGCTACGGGACAGTGACCACTCAGGGCTACACCTTC	CASSYGTVTTQGYTF
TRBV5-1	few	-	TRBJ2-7	TGCGCCAGCAAAAGACAGGTTGCGTCCTACGAGCAGTACTTC	CASKRQVASYEQYF
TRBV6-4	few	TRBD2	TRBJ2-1	TGTGCCAGCAGTGGTAGTAGCGCGGGGGGTGAGCAGTTCTTC	CASSGSSAGGEQFF
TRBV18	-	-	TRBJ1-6	TGTGCCAGCTCACCAATGGGGGGTTCACCCCTCCACTTT	CASSPMGGSPLHF
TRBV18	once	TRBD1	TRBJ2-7	TGTGCCAGCTCCCCCGGGACAGGGGGCCACGAGCAGTACTTC	CASSPGTGGHEQYF
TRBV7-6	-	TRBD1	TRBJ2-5	TGTGCCAGCAGCTTAAATAGTGGGACAGGGCTAAAAGAGACCCAGTACTTC	CASSLNSGTGLKETQYF
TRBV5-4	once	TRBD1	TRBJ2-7	TGTGCCAGCAGCACCCCGCCGGGACAGGGTGTCGTCGAGCAGTACTTC	CASSTPPGQGVVEQYF
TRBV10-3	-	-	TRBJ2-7	TGTGCCATCAGTGAGTCGGGAGCAACAAGCTCCTACGAGCAGTACTTC	CAISESGATSSYEQYF
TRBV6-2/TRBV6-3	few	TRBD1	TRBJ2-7	TGTGCCAGCAGTTACTCAGGACAGGGGGCGTCCGAGCAGTACTTC	CASSYSGQGASEQYF
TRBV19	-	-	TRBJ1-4	TGTGCCAGTAGCCGACAGGCAACTAATGAAAAACTGTTTTTT	CASSRQATNEKLFF
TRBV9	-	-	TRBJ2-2	TGTGCCAGCAGCGTAACGGTTGCCGGGGAGCTGTTTTTT	CASSVTVAGELFF
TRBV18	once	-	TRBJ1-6	TGTGCCAGCTCACCACTCAGCTCCTATAATTCACCCCTCCACTTT	CASSPLSSYNSPLHF
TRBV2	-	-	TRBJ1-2	TGTGCCAGCAGTGAGGGGTTAGGAGGGAACTATGGCTACACCTTC	CASSEGLGGNYGYTF
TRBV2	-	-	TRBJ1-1	TGTGCCAGCAGGGCAACCCAGATGAACACTGAAGCTTTCTTT	CASRATQMNTEAFF
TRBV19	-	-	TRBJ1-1	TGTGCCAGTAGTATAGGGCAGGTCCAATGGGGCGACACTGAAGCTTTCTTT	CASSIGQVQWGDTEAFF
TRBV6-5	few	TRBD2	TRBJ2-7	TGTGCCAGCAGCCAACTAGCGGGGAACGAGCAGTACTTC	CASSQLAGNEQYF
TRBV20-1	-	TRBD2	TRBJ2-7	TGCAGTGCTAGTACCATACCGGGACTAGCGGGAGTCTACGAGCAGTACTTC	CSASTIPGLAGVYEQYF
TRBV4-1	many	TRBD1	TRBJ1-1	TGCGCCAGCAGCCAAGCCGGGACAGTGACTGAAGCTTTCTTT	CASSQAGTVTEAFF
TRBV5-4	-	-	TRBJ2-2	TGTGCCAGCAGCTTACCCGGGACAATAAGCACCGGGGAGCTGTTTTTT	CASSLPGTISTGELFF
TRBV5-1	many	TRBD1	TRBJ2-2	TGCGCCAGCAGCCTGACAGGGGCCCGACGGGACACCGGGGAGCTGTTTTTT	CASSLTGARRDTGELFF